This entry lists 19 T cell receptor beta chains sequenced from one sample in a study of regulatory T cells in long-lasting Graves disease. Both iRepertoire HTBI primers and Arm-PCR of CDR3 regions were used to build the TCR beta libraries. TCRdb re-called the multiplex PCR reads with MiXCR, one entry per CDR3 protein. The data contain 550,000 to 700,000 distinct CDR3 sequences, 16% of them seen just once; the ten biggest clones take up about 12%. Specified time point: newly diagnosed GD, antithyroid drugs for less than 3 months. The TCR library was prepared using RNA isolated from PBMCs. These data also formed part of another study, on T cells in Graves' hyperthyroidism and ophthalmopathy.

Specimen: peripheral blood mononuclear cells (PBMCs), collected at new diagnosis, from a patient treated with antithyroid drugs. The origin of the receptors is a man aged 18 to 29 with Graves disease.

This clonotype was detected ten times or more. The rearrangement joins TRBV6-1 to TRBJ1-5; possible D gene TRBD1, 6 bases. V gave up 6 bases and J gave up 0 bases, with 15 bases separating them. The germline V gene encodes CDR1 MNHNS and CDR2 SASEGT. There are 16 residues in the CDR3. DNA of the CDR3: TGTGCCAGCAGAGATGGACAGTTTTATAGCAATCAGCCCCAGCATTTT. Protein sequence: CASRDGQFYSNQPQHF.

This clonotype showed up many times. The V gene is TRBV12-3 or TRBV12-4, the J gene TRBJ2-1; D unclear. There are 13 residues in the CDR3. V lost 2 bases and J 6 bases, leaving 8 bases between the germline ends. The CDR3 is CASSLLRSNEQFF. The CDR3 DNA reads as TGTGCCAGCAGTTTACTCCGATCCAATGAGCAGTTCTTC.

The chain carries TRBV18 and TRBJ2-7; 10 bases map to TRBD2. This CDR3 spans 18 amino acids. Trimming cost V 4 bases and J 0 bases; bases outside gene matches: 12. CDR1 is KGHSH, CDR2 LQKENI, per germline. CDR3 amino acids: CASSRGTSAAGGSYEQYF. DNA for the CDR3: TGTGCCAGCTCACGTGGGACTAGCGCTGCGGGTGGCTCCTACGAGCAGTACTTC.

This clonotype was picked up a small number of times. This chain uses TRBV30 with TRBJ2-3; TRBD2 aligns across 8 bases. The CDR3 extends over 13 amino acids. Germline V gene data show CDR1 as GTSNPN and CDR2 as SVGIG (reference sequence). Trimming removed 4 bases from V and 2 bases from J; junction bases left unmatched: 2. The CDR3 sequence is CAWISGNTDTQYF. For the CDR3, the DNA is TGTGCCTGGATTAGCGGGAACACAGATACGCAGTATTTT.

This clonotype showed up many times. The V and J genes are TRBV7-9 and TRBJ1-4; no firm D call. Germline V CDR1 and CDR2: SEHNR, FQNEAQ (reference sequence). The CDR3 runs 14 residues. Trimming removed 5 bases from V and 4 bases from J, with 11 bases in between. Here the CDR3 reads CASSLGALNEKLFF. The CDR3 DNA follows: TGTGCCAGCAGCCTGGGAGCCCTTAATGAAAAACTGTTTTTT.

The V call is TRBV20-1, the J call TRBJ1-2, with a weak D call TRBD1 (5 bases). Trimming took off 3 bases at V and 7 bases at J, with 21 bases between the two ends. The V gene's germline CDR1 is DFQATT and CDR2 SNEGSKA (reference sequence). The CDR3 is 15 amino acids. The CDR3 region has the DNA TGCAGTGCTAGGGGCCCAGATGGGGGTTTCGGTGGCTACACCTTC. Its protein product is CSARGPDGGFGGYTF.

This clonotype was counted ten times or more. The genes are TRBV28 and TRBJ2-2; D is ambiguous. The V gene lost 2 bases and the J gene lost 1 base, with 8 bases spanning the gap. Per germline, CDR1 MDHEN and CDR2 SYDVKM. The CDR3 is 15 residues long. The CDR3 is CASSLMQENTGELFF. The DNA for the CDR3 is TGTGCCAGCAGTTTAATGCAGGAGAACACCGGGGAGCTGTTTTTT.

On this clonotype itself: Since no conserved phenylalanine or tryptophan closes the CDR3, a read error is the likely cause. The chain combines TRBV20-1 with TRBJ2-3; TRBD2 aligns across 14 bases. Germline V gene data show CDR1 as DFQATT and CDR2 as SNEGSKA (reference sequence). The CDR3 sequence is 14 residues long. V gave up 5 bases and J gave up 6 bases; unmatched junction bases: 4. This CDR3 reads CSASRTSGRDTQYL. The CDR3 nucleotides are TGCAGTGCTTCCCGGACTAGCGGGAGGGATACGCAGTATCTT.

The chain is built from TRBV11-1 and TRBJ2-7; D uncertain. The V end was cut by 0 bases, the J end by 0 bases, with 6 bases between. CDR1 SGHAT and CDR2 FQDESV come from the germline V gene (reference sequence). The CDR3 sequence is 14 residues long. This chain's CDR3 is CASSLAEGSYEQYF. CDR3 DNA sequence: TGTGCCAGCAGCTTAGCGGAAGGCTCCTACGAGCAGTACTTC. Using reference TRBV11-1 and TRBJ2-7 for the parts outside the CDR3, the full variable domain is EAEVAQSPRYKITEKSQAVAFWCDPISGHATLYWYRQILGQGPELLVQFQDESVVDDSQLPKDRFSAERLKGVDSTLKIQPAELGDSAMYLCASSLAEGSYEQYFGPGTRLTVT.

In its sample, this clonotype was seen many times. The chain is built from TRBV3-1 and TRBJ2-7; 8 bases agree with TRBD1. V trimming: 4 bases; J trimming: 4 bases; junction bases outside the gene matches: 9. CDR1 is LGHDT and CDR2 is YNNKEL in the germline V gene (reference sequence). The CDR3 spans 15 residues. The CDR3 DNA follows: TGTGCCAGCAGCCGAGCCCAGGGGGCCAGATACGAGCAGTACTTC. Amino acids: CASSRAQGARYEQYF.

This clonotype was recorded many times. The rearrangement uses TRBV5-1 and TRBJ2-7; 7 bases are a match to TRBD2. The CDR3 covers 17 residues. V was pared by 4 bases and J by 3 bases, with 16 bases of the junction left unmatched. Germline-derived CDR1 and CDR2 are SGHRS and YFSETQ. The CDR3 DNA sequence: TGCGCCAGCAGCCCGTCCGGGGGAGGGAGGCCAATCTACGAGCAGTACTTC. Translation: CASSPSGGGRPIYEQYF.

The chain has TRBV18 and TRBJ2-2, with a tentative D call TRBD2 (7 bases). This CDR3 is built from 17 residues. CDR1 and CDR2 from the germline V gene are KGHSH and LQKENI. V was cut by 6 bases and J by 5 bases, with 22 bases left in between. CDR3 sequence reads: CASSPRGGASLTGELFF. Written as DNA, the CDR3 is TGTGCCAGCTCCCCGAGGGGGGGCGCCTCTTTGACCGGGGAGCTGTTTTTT.

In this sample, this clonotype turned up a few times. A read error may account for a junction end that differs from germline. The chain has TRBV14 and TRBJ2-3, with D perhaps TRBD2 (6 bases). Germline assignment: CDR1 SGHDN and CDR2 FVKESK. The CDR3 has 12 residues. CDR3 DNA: TGTGCCAGCAGCCAACCCGGCGGGGACGCGAATTTT. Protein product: CASSQPGGDANF.

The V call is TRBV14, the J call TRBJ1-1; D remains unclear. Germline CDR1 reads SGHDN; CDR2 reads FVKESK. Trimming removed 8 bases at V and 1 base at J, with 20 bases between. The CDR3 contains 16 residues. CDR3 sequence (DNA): TGTGCCAGCCAGGAAATAAACCGGGGTTCGAACACTGAAGCTTTCTTT. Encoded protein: CASQEINRGSNTEAFF.

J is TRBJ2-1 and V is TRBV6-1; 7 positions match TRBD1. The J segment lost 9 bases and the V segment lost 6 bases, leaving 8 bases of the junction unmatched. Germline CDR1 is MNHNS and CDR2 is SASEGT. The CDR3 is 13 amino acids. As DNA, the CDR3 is TGTGCCAGCAGCTTACAGGGGTCCTCTGAGCAGTTCTTC. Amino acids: CASSLQGSSEQFF.

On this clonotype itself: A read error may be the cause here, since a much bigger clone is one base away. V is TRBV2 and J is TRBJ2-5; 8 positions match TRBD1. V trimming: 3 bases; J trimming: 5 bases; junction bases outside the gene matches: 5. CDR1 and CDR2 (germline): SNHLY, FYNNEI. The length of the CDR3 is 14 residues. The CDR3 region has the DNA TGTGCCAGCAGTGAGTACAGGGGGGTCGAGACCCAGTACTTC. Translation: CASSEYRGVETQYF.

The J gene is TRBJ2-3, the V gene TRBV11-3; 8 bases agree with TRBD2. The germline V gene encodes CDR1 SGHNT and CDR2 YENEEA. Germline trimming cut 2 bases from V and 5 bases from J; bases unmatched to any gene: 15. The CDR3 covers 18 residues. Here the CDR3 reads CASSLSTGLAGRIDTQYF. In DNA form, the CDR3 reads TGTGCCAGCAGCTTATCCACAGGACTAGCAGGGAGGATAGATACGCAGTATTTT. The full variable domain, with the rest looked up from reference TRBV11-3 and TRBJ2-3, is EAGVVQSPRYKIIEKKQPVAFWCNPISGHNTLYWYLQNLGQGPELLIRYENEEAVDDSQLPKDRFSAERLKGVDSTLKIQPAELGDSAVYLCASSLSTGLAGRIDTQYFGPGTRLTVL.

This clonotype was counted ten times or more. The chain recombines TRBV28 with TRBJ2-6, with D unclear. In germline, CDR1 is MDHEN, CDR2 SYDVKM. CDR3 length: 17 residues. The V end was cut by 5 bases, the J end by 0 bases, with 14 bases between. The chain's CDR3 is CASSRQVTFSGANVLTF. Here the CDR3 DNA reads TGTGCCAGCAGTAGGCAGGTCACATTCTCTGGGGCCAACGTCCTGACTTTC.

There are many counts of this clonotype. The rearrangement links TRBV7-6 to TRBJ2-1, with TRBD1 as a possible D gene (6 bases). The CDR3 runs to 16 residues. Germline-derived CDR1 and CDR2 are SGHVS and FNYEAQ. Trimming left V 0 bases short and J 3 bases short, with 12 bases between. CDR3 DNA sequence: TGTGCCAGCAGCTTAGCAGGGGGAGAGGTCTACAATGAGCAGTTCTTC. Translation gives CASSLAGGEVYNEQFF.